This entry concerns a single TCR beta chain. Its specificity is not known. The data derive from a study of T cells in women clearing cervical HPV infection. In the study overall: Controls' single incident HPV16 infection cleared within 12 months without precancer. Controls gave blood once infection was undetectable; cases at lesion identification.

Some clones are missing from TCRdb's copy, which holds only in-frame ones; the method was immunoSEQ multiplex PCR. The sample has about 35,000 clones. General study findings and limits: It is unknown whether associations predate infection; no effector/memory or HPV-specific sorting.

The sequence came from a woman aged 18 to 75 with a cervical HPV16 infection that either progressed to CIN3+ or cleared (not recorded which). The sample comprised blood buffy coat.

The covered CDR3 bases are TGTGCTAGTGGTTTGGTACTAGCGGGGATTAACACCGGGGAG. This translates into CASGLVLAGINTGE. The whole CDR3 sequence is CASGLVLAGINTGELFF. This sequence joins TRBV12-5 and TRBJ2-2; 10 bases map to TRBD2. The missing CDR3 end, 3 residues past where the read stops, is filled in from the germline J gene. V shed 0 bases, J shed 2 bases, and the junction held 3 bases outside the gene matches. The germline V gene has CDR1 LGHNT and CDR2 FRNRAP. The length of the CDR3 is 17 residues.